The rows below give T cell receptor beta chains drawn from one sample of a study of blood T cell repertoires in COVID-19. Method: immunoSEQ multiplex PCR; TCRdb's copy keeps in-frame clones and lacks some. The repertoire consists of 70,000 to 80,000 clones, with 84% occurring once and the leading ten covering 12%. The sample was peripheral blood. Every receptor here comes from a human donor in a cohort sampled during active COVID-19. CDR3s include the opening cysteine and the closing phenylalanine or tryptophan. D genes are given only for firm matches. Clone size is not always given. Where it is, it says once, few, many or a class for expanded clones.

CDR3: CASSPTGGDSPLHF; DNA: TGTGCCAGCAGCCCGACTGGCGGGGATTCACCCCTCCACTTT; J: TRBJ1-6; V: TRBV7-6; size: -; D: -
CDR3: CASSLFGGRETQYF; DNA: TGTGCCAGCAGCTTGTTCGGCGGGAGAGAGACCCAGTACTTC; J: TRBJ2-5; V: TRBV5-5; size: -; D: TRBD2
CDR3: CASSPEASGGDTQYF; DNA: TGTGCCAGCAGCCCGGAGGCTAGCGGGGGTGATACGCAGTATTTT; J: TRBJ2-3; V: TRBV7-2; size: once; D: TRBD2
CDR3: CASSPRTPSGRDGETQYF; DNA: TGTGCCAGCTCACCACGGACCCCTAGCGGGAGGGACGGGGAGACCCAGTACTTC; J: TRBJ2-5; V: TRBV18; size: -; D: TRBD2
CDR3: CASSNTPADIWRFFYEQYF; DNA: TGTGCCAGCAGTAACACCCCTGCCGACATCTGGAGGTTCTTCTACGAGCAGTACTTC; J: TRBJ2-7; V: TRBV27; size: -; D: -
CDR3: CASSIGAYGGQETQYF; DNA: TGTGCCAGTAGTATAGGGGCCTATGGGGGGCAAGAGACCCAGTACTTC; J: TRBJ2-5; V: TRBV19; size: once; D: -
CDR3: CASSTGQGGYGYTF; DNA: TGTGCCAGCAGTACAGGACAGGGGGGGTATGGCTACACCTTC; J: TRBJ1-2; V: TRBV6-5; size: -; D: TRBD1
CDR3: CASSIKGEYTGELFF; DNA: TGTGCCAGTAGTATAAAAGGAGAATACACCGGGGAGCTGTTTTTT; J: TRBJ2-2; V: TRBV19; size: -; D: -
CDR3: CASSIGGPRTDTQYF; DNA: TGTGCCAGCAGCATAGGGGGGCCCCGCACAGATACGCAGTATTTT; J: TRBJ2-3; V: TRBV7-6; size: -; D: -
CDR3: CASSLEQGYGYTF; DNA: TGCGCCAGCAGCTTGGAACAGGGGTATGGCTACACCTTC; J: TRBJ1-2; V: TRBV5-1; size: -; D: TRBD1
CDR3: CASSPSAGKTQYF; DNA: TGTGCCAGCAGCCCCTCAGCGGGCAAGACCCAGTACTTC; J: TRBJ2-5; V: TRBV3-1/TRBV3-2; size: -; D: -
CDR3: CASSLQENTEAFF; DNA: TGTGCCAGCAGCTTACAGGAGAACACTGAAGCTTTCTTT; J: TRBJ1-1; V: TRBV7-3; size: -; D: -
CDR3: CASSPRQSKLFF; DNA: TGTGCCAGCAGTCCCAGACAGTCCAAACTGTTTTTT; J: TRBJ1-4; V: TRBV28; size: -; D: -
CDR3: CASSWGTGGQETQYF; DNA: TGCGCCAGCAGCTGGGGGACAGGGGGGCAAGAGACCCAGTACTTC; J: TRBJ2-5; V: TRBV5-1; size: -; D: TRBD1
CDR3: CATSGGQGGIGETQYF; DNA: TGTGCCACCAGTGGGGGACAGGGTGGCATTGGAGAGACCCAGTACTTC; J: TRBJ2-5; V: TRBV24-1; size: -; D: TRBD1
CDR3: CASTRGPNNEKLFF; DNA: TGTGCCAGCACCAGGGGCCCCAATAATGAAAAACTGTTTTTT; J: TRBJ1-4; V: TRBV6-5; size: -; D: -
CDR3: CASSDGVYNEQFF; DNA: TGTGCCAGCAGCGATGGAGTTTACAATGAGCAGTTCTTC; J: TRBJ2-1; V: TRBV7-3; size: -; D: -
CDR3: CASRLRDINENEQFF; DNA: TGTGCCAGCAGACTTCGGGACATAAATGAAAATGAGCAGTTCTTC; J: TRBJ2-1; V: TRBV2; size: -; D: -
CDR3: CASSLDLGTPAFF; DNA: TGTGCCAGCAGCTTAGATCTTGGTACTCCCGCTTTCTTT; J: TRBJ1-1; V: TRBV11-2; size: -; D: -
CDR3: CASSQEERTGGRDQPQHF; DNA: TGCGCCAGCAGCCAAGAGGAGCGGACAGGGGGCCGGGATCAGCCCCAGCATTTT; J: TRBJ1-5; V: TRBV4-1; size: -; D: TRBD1
CDR3: CATDEGYEQYF; DNA: TGTGCCACCGATGAGGGTTACGAGCAGTACTTC; J: TRBJ2-7; V: TRBV10-3; size: -; D: -
CDR3: CARGDSRSPYNEQFF; DNA: TGTGCCAGAGGGGACTCCAGAAGCCCCTACAATGAGCAGTTCTTC; J: TRBJ2-1; V: TRBV2; size: -; D: -
CDR3: CASRNDPGLGNEQFF; DNA: TGCGCCAGCAGGAATGATCCGGGACTAGGGAATGAGCAGTTCTTC; J: TRBJ2-1; V: TRBV5-1; size: -; D: TRBD2